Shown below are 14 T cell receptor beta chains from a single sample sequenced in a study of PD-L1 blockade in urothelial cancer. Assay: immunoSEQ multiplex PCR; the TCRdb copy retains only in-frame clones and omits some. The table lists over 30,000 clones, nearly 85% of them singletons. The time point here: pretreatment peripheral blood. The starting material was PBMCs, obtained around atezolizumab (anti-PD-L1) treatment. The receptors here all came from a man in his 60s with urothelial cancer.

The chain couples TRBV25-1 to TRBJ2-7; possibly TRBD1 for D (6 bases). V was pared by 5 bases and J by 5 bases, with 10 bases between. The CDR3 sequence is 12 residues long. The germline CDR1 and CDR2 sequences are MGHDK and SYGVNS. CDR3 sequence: CASSLEGDEQYF. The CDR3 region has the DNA TGTGCCAGCAGTTTAGAGGGGGACGAGCAGTACTTC.

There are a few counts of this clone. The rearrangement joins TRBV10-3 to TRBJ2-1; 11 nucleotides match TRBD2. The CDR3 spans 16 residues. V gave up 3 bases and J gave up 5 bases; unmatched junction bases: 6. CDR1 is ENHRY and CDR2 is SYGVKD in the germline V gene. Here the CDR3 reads CAISDGMTSGNNEQFF. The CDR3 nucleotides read TGTGCCATCAGTGATGGGATGACTAGCGGGAACAATGAGCAGTTCTTC.

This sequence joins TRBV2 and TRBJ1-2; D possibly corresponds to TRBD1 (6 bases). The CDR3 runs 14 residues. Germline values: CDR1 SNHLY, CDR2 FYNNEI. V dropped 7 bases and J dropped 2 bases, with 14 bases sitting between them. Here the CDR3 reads CASTKFRGNYGYTF. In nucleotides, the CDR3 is TGTGCCAGCACAAAATTCAGGGGAAACTATGGCTACACCTTC.

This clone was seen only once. CDR3 DNA: TGTGCCAGCCGTCGAGAGGCTGCAACTAATGAAAAACTGTTTTTT. Translated, it gives CASRREAATNEKLFF. This chain connects TRBV18 to TRBJ1-4; D call uncertain. The CDR3 extends over 15 amino acids. The V end lost 8 bases, the J end lost 0 bases, and 13 bases lay between the germline ends. Germline values: CDR1 KGHSH, CDR2 LQKENI.

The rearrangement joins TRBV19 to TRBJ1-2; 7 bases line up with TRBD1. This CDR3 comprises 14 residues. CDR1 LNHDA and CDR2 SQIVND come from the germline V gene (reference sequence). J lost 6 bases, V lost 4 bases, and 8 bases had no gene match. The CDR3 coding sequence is TGTGCCAGTAGTACCCGGGACAGCTTTGATGGCTACACCTTC. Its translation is CASSTRDSFDGYTF.

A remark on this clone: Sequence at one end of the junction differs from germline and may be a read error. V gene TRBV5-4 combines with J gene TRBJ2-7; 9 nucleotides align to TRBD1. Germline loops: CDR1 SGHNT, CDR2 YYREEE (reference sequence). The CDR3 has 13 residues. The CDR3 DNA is TGTGCCAGCAGCGCTGACAGGGGGTACGGGCAGTACTTC. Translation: CASSADRGYGQYF. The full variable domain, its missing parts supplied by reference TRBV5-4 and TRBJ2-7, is ETGVTQSPTHLIKTRGQQVTLRCSSQSGHNTVSWYQQALGQGPQFIFQYYREEENGRGNFPPRFSGLQFPNYSSELNVNALELDDSALYLCASSADRGYGQYFGPGTRLTVT.

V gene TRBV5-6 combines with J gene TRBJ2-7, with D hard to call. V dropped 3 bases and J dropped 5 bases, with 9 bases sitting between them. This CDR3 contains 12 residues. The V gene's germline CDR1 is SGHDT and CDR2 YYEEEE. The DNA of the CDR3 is TGTGCCAGCAGCTATACGTCTAACGAGCAGTACTTC. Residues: CASSYTSNEQYF.

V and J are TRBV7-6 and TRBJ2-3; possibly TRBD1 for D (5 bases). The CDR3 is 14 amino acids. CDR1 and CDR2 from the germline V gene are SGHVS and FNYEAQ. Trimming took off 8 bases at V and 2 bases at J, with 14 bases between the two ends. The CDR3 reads CASGYQGNTDTQYF. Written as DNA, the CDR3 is TGTGCCAGCGGATATCAGGGCAACACAGATACGCAGTATTTT. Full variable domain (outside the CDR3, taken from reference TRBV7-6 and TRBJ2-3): GAGVSQSPRYKVTKRGQDVALRCDPISGHVSLYWYRQALGQGPEFLTYFNYEAQQDKSGLPNDRFSAERPEGSISTLTIQRTEQRDSAMYRCASGYQGNTDTQYFGPGTRLTVL.

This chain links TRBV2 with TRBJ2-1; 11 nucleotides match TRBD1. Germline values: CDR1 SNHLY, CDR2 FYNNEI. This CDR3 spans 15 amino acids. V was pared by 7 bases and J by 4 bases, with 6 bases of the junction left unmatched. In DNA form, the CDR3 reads TGTGCCAGCATGAGTAGGGACAGGGGGTACAATGAGCAGTTCTTC. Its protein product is CASMSRDRGYNEQFF.

The CDR3 DNA reads as TGCGCCAGCAGTGAACCCAGCGGGAGGAACACCGGGGAGCTGTTTTTT. Its protein product is CASSEPSGRNTGELFF. This chain uses TRBV10-2 with TRBJ2-2; 8 nucleotides match TRBD2. The germline V gene has CDR1 WSHSY and CDR2 SAAADI. J gave up 1 base and V 3 bases, and 4 bases lay outside the gene matches. This CDR3 region has 16 residues.

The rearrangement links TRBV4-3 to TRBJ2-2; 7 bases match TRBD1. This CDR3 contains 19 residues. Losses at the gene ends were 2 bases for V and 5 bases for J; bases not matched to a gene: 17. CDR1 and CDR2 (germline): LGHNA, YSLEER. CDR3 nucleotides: TGCGCCAGCAGCCAAAGATCTTATCCCTCCGGGACAGAAACCGGGGAGCTGTTTTTT. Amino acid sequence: CASSQRSYPSGTETGELFF.

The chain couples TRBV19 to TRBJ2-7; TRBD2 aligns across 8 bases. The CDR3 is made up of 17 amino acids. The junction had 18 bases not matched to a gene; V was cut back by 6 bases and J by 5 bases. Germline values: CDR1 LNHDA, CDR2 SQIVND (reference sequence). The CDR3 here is CASRSGTVSGIKHEQYF. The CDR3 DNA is TGTGCCAGTAGATCAGGTACCGTTAGCGGGATTAAACACGAGCAGTACTTC.

CDR3 loop: CAGKVAGGVQETQYF. In DNA, the CDR3 is TGTGCCGGCAAAGTAGCGGGAGGGGTTCAAGAGACCCAGTACTTC. V usage is TRBV27 and J usage is TRBJ2-5, with 11 positions matching TRBD2. CDR3 size: 15 residues. With 11 bases clipped from V and 2 bases from J, the junction kept 10 bases outside the gene matches. Germline CDR1 and CDR2: MNHEY and SMNVEV (reference sequence).

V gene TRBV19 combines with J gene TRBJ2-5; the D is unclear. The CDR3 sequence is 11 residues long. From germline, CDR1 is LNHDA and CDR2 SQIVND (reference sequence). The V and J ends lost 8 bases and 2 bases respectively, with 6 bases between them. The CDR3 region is CASRQQETQYF. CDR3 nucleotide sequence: TGTGCCAGTCGACAACAAGAGACCCAGTACTTC.